The sequence of this T cell receptor (beta chain) was determined in a study of T cell responses to AZD1222 COVID-19 vaccine. The CDR3 loop spans 15 amino acids. V was pared by 4 bases and J by 7 bases, with 9 bases of the junction left unmatched. CDR1 is MNHEY and CDR2 is SVGAGI in the germline V gene. Clones were read by immunoSEQ multiplex PCR, and TCRdb kept only the in-frame ones, dropping some. The table shows over 100,000 clones, with about 89% occurring only once. The chain uses TRBV6-5 and TRBJ2-1; 8 bases fit TRBD2. This sequence originates from an adult in good health. Specimen: peripheral blood, collected on day 0 of AZD1222 vaccination. The DNA for the CDR3 is TGTGCCAGCAGTTTCGAGGGACTAGGGCCAAATGAGCAGTTCTTC. It translates to CASSFEGLGPNEQFF.